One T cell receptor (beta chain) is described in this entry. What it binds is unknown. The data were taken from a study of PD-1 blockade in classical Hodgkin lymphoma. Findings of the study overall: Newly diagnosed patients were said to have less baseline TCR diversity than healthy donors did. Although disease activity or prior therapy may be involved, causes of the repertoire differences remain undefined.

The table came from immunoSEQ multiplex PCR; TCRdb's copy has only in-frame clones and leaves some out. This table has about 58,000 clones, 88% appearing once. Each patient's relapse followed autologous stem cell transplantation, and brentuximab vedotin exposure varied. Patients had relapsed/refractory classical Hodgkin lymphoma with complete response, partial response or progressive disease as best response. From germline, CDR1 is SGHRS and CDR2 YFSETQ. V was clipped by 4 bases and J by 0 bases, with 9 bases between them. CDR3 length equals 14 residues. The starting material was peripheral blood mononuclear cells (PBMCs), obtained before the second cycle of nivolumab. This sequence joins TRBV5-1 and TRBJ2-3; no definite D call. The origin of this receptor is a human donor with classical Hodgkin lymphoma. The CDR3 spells CASSPLPSTDTQYF. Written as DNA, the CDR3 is TGCGCCAGCAGCCCCCTCCCGAGCACAGATACGCAGTATTTT.